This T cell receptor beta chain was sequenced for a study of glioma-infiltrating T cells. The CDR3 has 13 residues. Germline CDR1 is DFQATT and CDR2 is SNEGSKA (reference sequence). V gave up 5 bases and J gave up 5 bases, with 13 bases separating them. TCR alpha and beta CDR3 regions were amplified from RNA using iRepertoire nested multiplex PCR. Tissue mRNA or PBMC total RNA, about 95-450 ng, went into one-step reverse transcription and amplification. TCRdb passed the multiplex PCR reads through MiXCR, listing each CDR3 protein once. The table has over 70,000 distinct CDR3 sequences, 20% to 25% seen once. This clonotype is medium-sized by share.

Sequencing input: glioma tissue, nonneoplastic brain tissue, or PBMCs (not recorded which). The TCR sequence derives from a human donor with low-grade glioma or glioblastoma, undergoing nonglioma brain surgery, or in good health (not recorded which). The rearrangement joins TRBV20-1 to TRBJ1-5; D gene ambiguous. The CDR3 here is CSACDDVDQPQHF. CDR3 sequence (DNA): TGCAGTGCTTGCGATGATGTAGATCAGCCCCAGCATTTT.